The sequence of this T cell receptor (beta chain) was determined in a study of regulatory T cells in long-lasting Graves disease. On this clonotype: Its specificity is not known.

Study-level points and caveats: Newly diagnosed patients shared 950 to 1,000 public clonotypes; persistent patients shared approximately 2,700. Persistent Graves' patients showed reduced TCR diversity versus newly diagnosed patients.

To make TCR beta libraries, researchers used iRepertoire HTBI primers and Arm-PCR of CDR3 regions. Via MiXCR, TCRdb re-called the multiplex PCR reads, giving one row per CDR3 protein. The sample contains roughly 530,000 distinct CDR3 sequences, 15% to 20% of which appear only once. Time point here: newly diagnosed GD, antithyroid drugs for less than 3 months. Researchers made the TCR library from RNA that was extracted from PBMCs. Unmatched junction bases numbered 10, after V lost 4 bases and J lost 6 bases. This CDR3 contains 14 residues. The germline CDR1 and CDR2 sequences are GTSNPN and SVGIG (reference sequence). This sample also appeared in a second study, on T cells in Graves' hyperthyroidism and ophthalmopathy. From that paper: A model of 13 V-J features distinguished ophthalmopathy from stable hyperthyroidism. Ophthalmopathy prediction by the model preceded onset by a median approximately six months.

This sequence originates from a woman aged 35-60 years with Graves disease. The V gene is TRBV30, the J gene TRBJ2-7; 9 nucleotides match TRBD2. This material consisted of peripheral blood mononuclear cells (PBMCs), taken at new diagnosis, from a patient treated with antithyroid drugs. The CDR3 sequence is CAWNLRGGRGEQYF. The CDR3 DNA sequence: TGTGCCTGGAACCTGCGGGGGGGCCGGGGCGAGCAGTACTTC. Together with reference TRBV30 and TRBJ2-7, the CDR3 gives the full variable domain: SQTIHQWPATLVQPVGSPLSLECTVEGTSNPNLYWYRQAAGRGLQLLFYSVGIGQISSEVPQNLSASRPQDRQFILSSKKLLLSDSGFYLCAWNLRGGRGEQYFGPGTRLTVT.